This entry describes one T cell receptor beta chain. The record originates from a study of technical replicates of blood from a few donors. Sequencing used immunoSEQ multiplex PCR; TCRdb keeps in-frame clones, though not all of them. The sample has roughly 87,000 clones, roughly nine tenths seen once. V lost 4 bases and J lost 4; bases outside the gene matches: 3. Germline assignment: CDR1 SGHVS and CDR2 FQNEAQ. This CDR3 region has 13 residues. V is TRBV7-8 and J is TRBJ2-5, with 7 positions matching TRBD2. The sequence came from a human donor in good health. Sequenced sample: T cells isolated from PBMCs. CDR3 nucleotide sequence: TGTGCCAGCAGCTGGGGACTACCAGAGACCCAGTACTTC. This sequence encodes CASSWGLPETQYF.